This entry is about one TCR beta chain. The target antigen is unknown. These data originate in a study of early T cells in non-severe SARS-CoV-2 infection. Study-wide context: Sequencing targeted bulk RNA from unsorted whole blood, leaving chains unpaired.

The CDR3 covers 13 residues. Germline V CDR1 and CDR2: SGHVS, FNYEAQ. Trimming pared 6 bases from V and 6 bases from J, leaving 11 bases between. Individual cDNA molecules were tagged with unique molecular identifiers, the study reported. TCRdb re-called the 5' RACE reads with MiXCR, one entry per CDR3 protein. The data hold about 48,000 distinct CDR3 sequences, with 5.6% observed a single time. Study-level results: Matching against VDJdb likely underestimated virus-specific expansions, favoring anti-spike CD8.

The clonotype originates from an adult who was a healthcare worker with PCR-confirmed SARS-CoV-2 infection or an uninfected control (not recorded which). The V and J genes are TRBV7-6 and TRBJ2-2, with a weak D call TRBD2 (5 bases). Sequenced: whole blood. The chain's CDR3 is CASSLAGAGELFF. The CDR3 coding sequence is TGTGCCAGCAGTTTGGCCGGGGCCGGGGAGCTGTTTTTT.